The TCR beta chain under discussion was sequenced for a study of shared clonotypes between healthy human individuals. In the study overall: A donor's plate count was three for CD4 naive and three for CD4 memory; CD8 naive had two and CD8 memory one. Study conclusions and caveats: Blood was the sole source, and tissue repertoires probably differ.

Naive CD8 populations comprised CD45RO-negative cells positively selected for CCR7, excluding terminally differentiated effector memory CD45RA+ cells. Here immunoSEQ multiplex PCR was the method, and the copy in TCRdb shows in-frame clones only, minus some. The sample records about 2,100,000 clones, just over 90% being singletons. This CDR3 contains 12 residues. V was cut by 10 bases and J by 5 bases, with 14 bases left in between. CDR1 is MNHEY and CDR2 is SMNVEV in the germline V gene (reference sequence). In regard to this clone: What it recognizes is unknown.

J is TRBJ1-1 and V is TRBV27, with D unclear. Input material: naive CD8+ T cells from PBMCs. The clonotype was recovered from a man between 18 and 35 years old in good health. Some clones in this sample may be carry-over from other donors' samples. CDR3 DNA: TGTGCCATCCCTAGGCCGGGGACTGAAGCTTTCTTT. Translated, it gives CAIPRPGTEAFF.